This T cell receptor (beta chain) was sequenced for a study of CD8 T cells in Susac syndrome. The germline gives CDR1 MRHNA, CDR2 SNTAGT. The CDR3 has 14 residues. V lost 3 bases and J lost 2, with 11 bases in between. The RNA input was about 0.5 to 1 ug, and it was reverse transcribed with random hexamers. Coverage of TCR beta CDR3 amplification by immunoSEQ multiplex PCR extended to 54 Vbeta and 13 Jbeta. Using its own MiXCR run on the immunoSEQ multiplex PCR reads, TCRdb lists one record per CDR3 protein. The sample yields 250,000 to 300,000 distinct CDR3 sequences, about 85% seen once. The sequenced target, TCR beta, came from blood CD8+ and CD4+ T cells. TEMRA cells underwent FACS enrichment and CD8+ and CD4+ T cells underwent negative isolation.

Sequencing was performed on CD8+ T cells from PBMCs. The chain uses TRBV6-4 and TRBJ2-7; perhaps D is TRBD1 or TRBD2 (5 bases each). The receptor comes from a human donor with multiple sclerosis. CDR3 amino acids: CASSEGDGTYEQYF. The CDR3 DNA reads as TGTGCCAGCAGTGAGGGGGATGGAACCTACGAGCAGTACTTC.